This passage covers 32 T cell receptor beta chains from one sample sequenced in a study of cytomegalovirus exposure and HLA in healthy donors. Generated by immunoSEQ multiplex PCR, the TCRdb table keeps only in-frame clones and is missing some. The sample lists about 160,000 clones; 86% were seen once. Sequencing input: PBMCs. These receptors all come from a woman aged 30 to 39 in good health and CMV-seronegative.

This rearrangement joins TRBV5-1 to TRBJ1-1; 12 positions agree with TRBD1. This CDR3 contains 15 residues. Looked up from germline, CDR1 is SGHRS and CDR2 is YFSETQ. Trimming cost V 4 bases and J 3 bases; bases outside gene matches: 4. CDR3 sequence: CASSPGTGGDTEAFF. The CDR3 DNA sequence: TGCGCCAGCAGCCCCGGGACAGGGGGCGACACTGAAGCTTTCTTT.

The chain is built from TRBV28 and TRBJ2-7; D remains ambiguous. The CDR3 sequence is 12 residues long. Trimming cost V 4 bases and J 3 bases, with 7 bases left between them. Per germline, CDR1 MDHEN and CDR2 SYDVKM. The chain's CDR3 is CASSYLGYEQYF. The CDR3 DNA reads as TGTGCCAGCAGTTATTTAGGCTACGAGCAGTACTTC.

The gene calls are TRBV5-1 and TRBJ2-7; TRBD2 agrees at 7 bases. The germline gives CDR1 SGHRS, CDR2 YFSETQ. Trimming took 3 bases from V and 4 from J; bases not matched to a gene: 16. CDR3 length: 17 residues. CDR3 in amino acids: CASSSTLGGETHYEQYF. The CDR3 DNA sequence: TGCGCCAGCAGCTCGACCTTGGGAGGGGAGACTCATTACGAGCAGTACTTC.

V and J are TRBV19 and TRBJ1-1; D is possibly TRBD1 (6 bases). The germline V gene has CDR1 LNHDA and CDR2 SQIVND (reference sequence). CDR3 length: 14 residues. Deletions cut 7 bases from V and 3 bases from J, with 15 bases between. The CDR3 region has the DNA TGTGCCAGTAAGAGGGGGGGACCGGACACTGAAGCTTTCTTT. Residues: CASKRGGPDTEAFF.

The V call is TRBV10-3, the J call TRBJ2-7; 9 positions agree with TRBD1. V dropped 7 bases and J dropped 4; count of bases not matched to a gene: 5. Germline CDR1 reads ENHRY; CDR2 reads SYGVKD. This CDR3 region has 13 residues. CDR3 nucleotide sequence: TGTGCCATCACGGCGGGACAGGGTTACGAGCAGTACTTC. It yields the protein CAITAGQGYEQYF.

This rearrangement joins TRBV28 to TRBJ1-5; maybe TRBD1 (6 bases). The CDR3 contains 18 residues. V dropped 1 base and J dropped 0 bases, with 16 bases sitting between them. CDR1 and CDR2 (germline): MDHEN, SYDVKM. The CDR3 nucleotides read TGTGCCAGCAGTTTATATAACAGGGCCGCGTATAGCAATCAGCCCCAGCATTTT. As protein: CASSLYNRAAYSNQPQHF.

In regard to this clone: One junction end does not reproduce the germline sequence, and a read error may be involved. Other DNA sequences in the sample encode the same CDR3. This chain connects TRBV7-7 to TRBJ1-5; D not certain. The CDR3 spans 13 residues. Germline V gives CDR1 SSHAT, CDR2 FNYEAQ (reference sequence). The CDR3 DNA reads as TGTGCTAGCAGCTTAAACAGCGATCAGCCCCAGCATTTT. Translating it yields CASSLNSDQPQHF.

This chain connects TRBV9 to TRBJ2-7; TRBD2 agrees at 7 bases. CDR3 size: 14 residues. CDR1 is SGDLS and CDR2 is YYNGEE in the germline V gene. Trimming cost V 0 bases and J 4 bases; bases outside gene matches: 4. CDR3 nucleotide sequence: TGTGCCAGCAGCGTAGGCCGGGGGGAATACGAGCAGTACTTC. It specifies CASSVGRGEYEQYF.

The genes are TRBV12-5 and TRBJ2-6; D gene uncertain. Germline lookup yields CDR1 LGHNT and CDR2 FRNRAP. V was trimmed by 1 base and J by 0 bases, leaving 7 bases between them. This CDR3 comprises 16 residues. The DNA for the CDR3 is TGTGCTAGTGGTTTGGACGAAGACTCTGGGGCCAACGTCCTGACTTTC. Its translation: CASGLDEDSGANVLTF. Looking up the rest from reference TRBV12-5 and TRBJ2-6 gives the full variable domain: DARVTQTPRHKVTEMGQEVTMRCQPILGHNTVFWYRQTMMQGLELLAYFRNRAPLDDSGMPKDRFSAEMPDATLATLKIQPSEPRDSAVYFCASGLDEDSGANVLTFGAGSRLTVL.

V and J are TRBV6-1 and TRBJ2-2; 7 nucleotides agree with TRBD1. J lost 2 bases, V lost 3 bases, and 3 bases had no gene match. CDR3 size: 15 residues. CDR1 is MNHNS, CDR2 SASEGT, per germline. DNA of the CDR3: TGTGCCAGCAGTGAGAGGACAGGAAACACCGGGGAGCTGTTTTTT. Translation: CASSERTGNTGELFF.

CDR3 in amino acids: CASSDFPLNEQFF. DNA for the CDR3: TGTGCCAGCAGTGATTTCCCACTCAATGAGCAGTTCTTC. The chain uses TRBV25-1 and TRBJ2-1; D not certain. V was shortened by 3 bases and J by 6 bases, with 9 bases between the two germline ends. CDR1 MGHDK and CDR2 SYGVNS come from the germline V gene. CDR3 length: 13 amino acids. Looking up the rest from reference TRBV25-1 and TRBJ2-1 gives the full variable domain: EADIYQTPRYLVIGTGKKITLECSQTMGHDKMYWYQQDPGMELHLIHYSYGVNSTEKGDLSSESTVSRIRTEHFPLTLESARPSHTSQYLCASSDFPLNEQFFGPGTRLTVL.

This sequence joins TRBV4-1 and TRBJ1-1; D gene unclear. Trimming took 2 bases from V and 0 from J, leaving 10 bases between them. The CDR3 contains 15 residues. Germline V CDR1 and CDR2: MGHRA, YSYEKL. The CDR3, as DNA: TGCGCCAGCAGCCAATCTGGAGGGATGAACACTGAAGCTTTCTTT. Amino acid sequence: CASSQSGGMNTEAFF.

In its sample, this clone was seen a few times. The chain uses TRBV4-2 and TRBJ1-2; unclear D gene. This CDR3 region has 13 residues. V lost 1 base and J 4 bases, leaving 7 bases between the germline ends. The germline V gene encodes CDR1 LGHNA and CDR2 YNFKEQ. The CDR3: CASSQGPLYGYTF. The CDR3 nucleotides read TGTGCCAGCAGCCAAGGGCCCCTCTATGGCTACACCTTC.

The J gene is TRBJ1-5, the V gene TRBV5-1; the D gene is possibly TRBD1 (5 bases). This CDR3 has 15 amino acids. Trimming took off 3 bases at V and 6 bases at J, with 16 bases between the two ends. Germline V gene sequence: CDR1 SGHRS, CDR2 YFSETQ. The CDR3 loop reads CASSYDPGPPQPQHF. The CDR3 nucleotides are TGCGCCAGCAGCTACGATCCGGGACCCCCTCAGCCCCAGCATTTT.

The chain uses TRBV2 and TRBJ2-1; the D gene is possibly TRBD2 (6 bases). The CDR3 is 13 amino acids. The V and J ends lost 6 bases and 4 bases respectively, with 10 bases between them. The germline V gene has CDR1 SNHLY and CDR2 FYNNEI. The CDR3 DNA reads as TGTGCCAGCAGCGGGGGTCCGTACAATGAGCAGTTCTTC. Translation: CASSGGPYNEQFF.

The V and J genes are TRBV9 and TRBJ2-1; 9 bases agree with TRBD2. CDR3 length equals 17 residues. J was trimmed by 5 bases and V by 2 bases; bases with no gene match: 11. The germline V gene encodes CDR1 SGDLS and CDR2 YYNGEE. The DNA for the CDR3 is TGTGCCAGCAGCGTTCACCCCCTAGCGGGACAAAACAATGAGCAGTTCTTC. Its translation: CASSVHPLAGQNNEQFF.

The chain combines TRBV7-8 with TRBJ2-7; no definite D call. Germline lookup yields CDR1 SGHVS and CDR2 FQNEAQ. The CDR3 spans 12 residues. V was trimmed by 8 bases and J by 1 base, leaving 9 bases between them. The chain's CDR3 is CASAHVSYEQYF. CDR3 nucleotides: TGTGCCAGCGCACATGTATCCTACGAGCAGTACTTC.

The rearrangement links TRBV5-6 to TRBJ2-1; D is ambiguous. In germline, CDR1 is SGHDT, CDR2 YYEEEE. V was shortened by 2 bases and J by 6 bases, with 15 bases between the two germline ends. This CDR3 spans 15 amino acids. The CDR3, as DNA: TGTGCCAGCAGCTTATATTCTCGAAGAGGCAATGAGCAGTTCTTC. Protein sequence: CASSLYSRRGNEQFF.

CDR3 sequence (DNA): TGTGCCAGCAGCCTCTACGAACTGTACTATGGCTACACCTTC. Residues: CASSLYELYYGYTF. The chain carries TRBV7-9 and TRBJ1-2, with no clear D. The V end was cut by 5 bases, the J end by 3 bases, with 13 bases between. This CDR3 spans 14 amino acids. CDR1 is SEHNR and CDR2 is FQNEAQ in the germline V gene (reference sequence). Combining the CDR3 with reference TRBV7-9 and TRBJ1-2 gives the whole variable domain DTGVSQNPRHKITKRGQNVTFRCDPISEHNRLYWYRQTLGQGPEFLTYFQNEAQLEKSRLLSDRFSAERPKGSFSTLEIQRTEQGDSAMYLCASSLYELYYGYTFGSGTRLTVV.

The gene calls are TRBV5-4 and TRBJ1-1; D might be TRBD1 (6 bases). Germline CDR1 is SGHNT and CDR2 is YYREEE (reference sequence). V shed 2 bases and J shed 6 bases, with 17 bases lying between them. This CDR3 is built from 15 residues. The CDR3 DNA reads TGTGCCAGCAGCTTCGCTAGAGGGGGGCGGGCTGAAGCTTTCTTT. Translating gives CASSFARGGRAEAFF.

CDR3 in amino acids: CASSSGQGPHEQYF. CDR3 nucleotides: TGTGCCAGTAGTAGCGGACAGGGACCCCACGAGCAGTACTTC. V and J are TRBV19 and TRBJ2-7; 8 bases match TRBD1. The CDR3 covers 14 residues. The J segment lost 5 bases and the V segment lost 4 bases, leaving 7 bases of the junction unmatched. Germline V gene data show CDR1 as LNHDA and CDR2 as SQIVND (reference sequence).

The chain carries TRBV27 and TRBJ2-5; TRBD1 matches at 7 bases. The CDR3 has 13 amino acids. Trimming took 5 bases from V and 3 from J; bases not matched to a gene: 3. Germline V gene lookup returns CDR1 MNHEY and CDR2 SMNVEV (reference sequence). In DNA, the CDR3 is TGTGCCAGCAGTCCGGGGACAGAAGAGACCCAGTACTTC. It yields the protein CASSPGTEETQYF.

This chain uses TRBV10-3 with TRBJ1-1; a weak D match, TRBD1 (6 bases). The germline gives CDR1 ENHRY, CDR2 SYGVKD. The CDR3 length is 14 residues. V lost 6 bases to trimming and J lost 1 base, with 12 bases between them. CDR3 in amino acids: CAIREGTQNTEAFF. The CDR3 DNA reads TGTGCCATCAGAGAAGGGACACAGAACACTGAAGCTTTCTTT.

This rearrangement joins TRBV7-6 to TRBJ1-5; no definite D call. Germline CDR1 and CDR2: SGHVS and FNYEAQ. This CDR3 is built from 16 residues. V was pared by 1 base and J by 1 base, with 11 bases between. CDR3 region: CASSLEARESNQPQHF. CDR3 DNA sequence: TGTGCCAGCAGCTTAGAGGCAAGGGAGAGCAATCAGCCCCAGCATTTT.

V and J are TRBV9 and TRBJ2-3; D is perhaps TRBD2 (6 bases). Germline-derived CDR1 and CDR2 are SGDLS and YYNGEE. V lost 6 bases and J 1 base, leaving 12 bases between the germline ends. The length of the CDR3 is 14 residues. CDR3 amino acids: CASTGGAGTDTQYF. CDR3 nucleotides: TGTGCCAGCACGGGCGGGGCGGGCACAGATACGCAGTATTTT.

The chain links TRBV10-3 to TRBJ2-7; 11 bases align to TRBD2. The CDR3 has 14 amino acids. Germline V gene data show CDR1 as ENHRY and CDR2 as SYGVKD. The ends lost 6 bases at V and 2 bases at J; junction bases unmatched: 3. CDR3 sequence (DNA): TGTGCCATCAGGGGGACTAGCGGCCCCTACGAGCAGTACTTC. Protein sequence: CAIRGTSGPYEQYF.

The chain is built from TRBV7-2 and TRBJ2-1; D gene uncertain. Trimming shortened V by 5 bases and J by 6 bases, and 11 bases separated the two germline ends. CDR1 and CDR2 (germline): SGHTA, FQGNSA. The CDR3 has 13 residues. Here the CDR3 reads CASSPDWPNEQFF. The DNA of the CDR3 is TGTGCCAGCAGCCCTGACTGGCCCAATGAGCAGTTCTTC.

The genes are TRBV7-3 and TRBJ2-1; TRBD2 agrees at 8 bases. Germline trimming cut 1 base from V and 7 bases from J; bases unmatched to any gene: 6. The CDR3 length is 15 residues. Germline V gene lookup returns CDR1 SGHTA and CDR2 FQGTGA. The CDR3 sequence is CASSLRLATGNEQFF. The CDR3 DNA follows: TGTGCCAGCAGCTTAAGACTAGCGACGGGGAATGAGCAGTTCTTC.

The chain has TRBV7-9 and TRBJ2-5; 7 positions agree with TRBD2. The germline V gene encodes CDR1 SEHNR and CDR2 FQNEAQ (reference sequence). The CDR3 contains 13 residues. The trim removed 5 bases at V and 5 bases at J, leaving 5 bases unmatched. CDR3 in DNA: TGTGCCAGCAGCCGACTAGCATGGGAGACCCAGTACTTC. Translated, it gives CASSRLAWETQYF.

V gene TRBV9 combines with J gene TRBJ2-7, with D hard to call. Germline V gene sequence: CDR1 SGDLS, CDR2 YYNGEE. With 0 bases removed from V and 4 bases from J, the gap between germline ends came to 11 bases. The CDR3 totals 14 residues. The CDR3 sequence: CASSVGGRSYEQYF. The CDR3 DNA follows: TGTGCCAGCAGCGTAGGCGGCAGGTCGTACGAGCAGTACTTC.

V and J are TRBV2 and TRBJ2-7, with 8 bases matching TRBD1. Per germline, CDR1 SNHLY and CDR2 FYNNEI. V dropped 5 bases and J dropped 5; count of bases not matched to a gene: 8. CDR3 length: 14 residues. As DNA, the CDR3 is TGTGCCAGCAGTAGAGGACAGGGTAACCACGAGCAGTACTTC. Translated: CASSRGQGNHEQYF.

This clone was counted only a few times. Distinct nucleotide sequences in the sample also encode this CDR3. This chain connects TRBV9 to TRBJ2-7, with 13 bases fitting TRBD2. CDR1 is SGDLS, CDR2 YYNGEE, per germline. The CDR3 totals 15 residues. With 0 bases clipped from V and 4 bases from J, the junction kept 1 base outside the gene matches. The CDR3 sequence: CASSVGTSGSYEQYF. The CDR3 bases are TGTGCCAGCAGCGTAGGGACTAGCGGGAGTTACGAGCAGTACTTC.